The clone carrying this TCR beta chain was found a few times. The sample originates from a study of early T cells in non-severe SARS-CoV-2 infection. Study summary: The chains were unpaired, and the sequenced material was bulk RNA from unsorted whole blood.

Unique molecular identifiers were affixed to single, distinct cDNA molecules. TCRdb recomputed calls from the 5' RACE reads with MiXCR, one row per CDR3 protein. The sample includes tens of thousands of distinct CDR3 sequences, 15% of them seen just once. The TCR comes from an adult who was a healthcare worker with PCR-confirmed SARS-CoV-2 infection or an uninfected control (not recorded which). The source material was whole blood.

CDR3 sequence reads: CASSLVPGQPSGANVLTF. The CDR3 DNA reads as TGTGCCAGCAGCTTAGTCCCTGGACAGCCCTCTGGGGCCAACGTCCTGACTTTC. The chain is built from TRBV11-2 and TRBJ2-6; D perhaps matches TRBD1 (6 bases). Germline loops: CDR1 SGHAT, CDR2 FQNNGV. Deletions cut 1 base from V and 0 bases from J, with 13 bases between. The CDR3 is 18 amino acids.